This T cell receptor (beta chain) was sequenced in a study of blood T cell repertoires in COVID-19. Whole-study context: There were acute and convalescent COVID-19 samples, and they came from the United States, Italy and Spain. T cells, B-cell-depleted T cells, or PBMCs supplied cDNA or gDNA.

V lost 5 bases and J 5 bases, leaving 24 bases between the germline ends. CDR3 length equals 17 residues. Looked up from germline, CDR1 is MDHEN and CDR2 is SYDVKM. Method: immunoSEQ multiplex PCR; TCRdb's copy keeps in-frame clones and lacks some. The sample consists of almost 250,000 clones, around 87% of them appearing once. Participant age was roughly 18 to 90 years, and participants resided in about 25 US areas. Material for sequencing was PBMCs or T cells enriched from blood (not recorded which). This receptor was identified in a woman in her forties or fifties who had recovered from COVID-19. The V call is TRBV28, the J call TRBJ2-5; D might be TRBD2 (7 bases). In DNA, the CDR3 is TGTGCCAGCAGTGGGGCTGGCGGGGTGAAGGGGGGGGAGACCCAGTACTTC. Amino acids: CASSGAGGVKGGETQYF.